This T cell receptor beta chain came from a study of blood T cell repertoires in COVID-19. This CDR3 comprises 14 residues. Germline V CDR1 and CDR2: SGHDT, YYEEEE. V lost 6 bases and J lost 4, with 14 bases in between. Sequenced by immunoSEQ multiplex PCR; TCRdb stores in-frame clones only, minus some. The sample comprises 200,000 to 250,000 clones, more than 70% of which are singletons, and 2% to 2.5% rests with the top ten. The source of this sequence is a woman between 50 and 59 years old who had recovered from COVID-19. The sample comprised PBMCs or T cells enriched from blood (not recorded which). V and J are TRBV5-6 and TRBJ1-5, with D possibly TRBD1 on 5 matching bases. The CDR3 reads CASTRTGTNQPQHF. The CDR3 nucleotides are TGTGCCAGCACACGCACAGGTACTAATCAGCCCCAGCATTTT.